The T cell receptor (beta chain) described here comes from a study of cytomegalovirus exposure and HLA in healthy donors. Overall study context: In a previous analysis, more than 90 million unique TCR beta sequences were found from 150 million to 200 million T cells.

CDR1 is SGHDN and CDR2 is FVKESK in the germline V gene. CDR3 length: 16 amino acids. The V end lost 4 bases, the J end lost 3 bases, and 13 bases lay between the germline ends. In the PCR, 60 Vbeta and 13 Jbeta primers were used. The table came from immunoSEQ multiplex PCR; TCRdb's copy has only in-frame clones and leaves some out. The sample holds about 120,000 clones, 65% to 80% seen once. Study results and caveats: A list of approximately 150 TCR beta chains associated with cytomegalovirus was given. Exclusion applied to some V segments, including TRBV6-2 and TRBV6-3, as they were indistinguishable.

A word on this clone: Its antigen is not known.

Sequenced sample: PBMCs. The receptor was derived from a man aged 40-50 years in good health and CMV-seropositive. The chain has TRBV14 and TRBJ2-6, with no clear D. The CDR3 coding sequence is TGTGCCAGCAGCCGTCCAGGCACCTTTGGGGCCAACGTCCTGACTTTC. This encodes CASSRPGTFGANVLTF.